Presented here are 24 T cell receptor beta chains from one specimen sequenced in a study of blood T cell repertoires in COVID-19. The data were produced by immunoSEQ multiplex PCR, yet TCRdb's version contains in-frame clones alone and is incomplete. The sample lists about 160,000 clones, about four fifths occurring once. The sequenced sample consisted of peripheral blood. The receptors were sampled from a man aged 55 to 70 with active or convalescent COVID-19.

This chain uses TRBV7-2 with TRBJ2-3, with 10 bases that match TRBD2. The CDR3 is 15 amino acids. The trim removed 5 bases at V and 6 bases at J, leaving 8 bases unmatched. CDR1 and CDR2 (germline): SGHTA, FQGNSA. CDR3 sequence (DNA): TGTGCCAGCAGCCCGAGCGGGGGGGGCTATGATACGCAGTATTTT. Its translation is CASSPSGGGYDTQYF.

The chain carries TRBV11-2 and TRBJ2-7; a possible D gene is TRBD2 (5 bases). The germline CDR1 and CDR2 sequences are SGHAT and FQNNGV. The CDR3 extends over 15 amino acids. V was clipped by 0 bases and J by 7 bases, with 16 bases between them. As DNA, the CDR3 is TGTGCCAGCAGCTTAGAGGGGAGTGGTTTGGGGGAGCAGTACTTC. Amino acid sequence: CASSLEGSGLGEQYF.

This clone occurred many times. V is TRBV29-1 and J is TRBJ2-1, with 8 bases identical to TRBD2. Germline-derived CDR1 and CDR2 are SQVTM and ANQGSEA. The CDR3 length is 12 residues. The V segment lost 6 bases and the J segment 8 bases; nucleotides outside the gene matches: 6. Here the CDR3 reads CSVESGSDEQFF. Here the CDR3 DNA reads TGCAGCGTCGAAAGCGGGAGCGATGAGCAGTTCTTC.

The chain joins TRBV7-9 to TRBJ2-5, with 12 nucleotides matching TRBD2. Trimming removed 5 bases from V and 5 bases from J; junction bases left unmatched: 9. This CDR3 region has 16 residues. Looked up from germline, CDR1 is SEHNR and CDR2 is FQNEAQ (reference sequence). The CDR3 protein is CASSVRTSGMRETQYF. CDR3 sequence (DNA): TGTGCCAGCAGCGTCCGGACTAGCGGGATGCGGGAGACCCAGTACTTC. Together with reference TRBV7-9 and TRBJ2-5, the CDR3 gives the full variable domain: DTGVSQNPRHKITKRGQNVTFRCDPISEHNRLYWYRQTLGQGPEFLTYFQNEAQLEKSRLLSDRFSAERPKGSFSTLEIQRTEQGDSAMYLCASSVRTSGMRETQYFGPGTRLLVL.

This clone has only a few counts. V and J are TRBV19 and TRBJ1-2; tentatively, D is TRBD1 (6 bases). Trimming left V 5 bases short and J 0 bases short, with 19 bases between. The CDR3 is 17 residues long. The germline CDR1 and CDR2 sequences are LNHDA and SQIVND (reference sequence). CDR3 in DNA: TGTGCCAGTAGTTCACAGGGCCGCCAGTTAGCTAACTATGGCTACACCTTC. This translates into CASSSQGRQLANYGYTF.

The rearrangement links TRBV5-5 to TRBJ2-2; 7 bases map to TRBD2. This CDR3 has 15 amino acids. Germline loops: CDR1 SGHKS, CDR2 YYEKEE (reference sequence). V shed 4 bases, J shed 2 bases, and the junction held 5 bases outside the gene matches. Here the CDR3 reads CASSPRDYNTGELFF. For the CDR3, the DNA is TGTGCCAGCAGCCCGCGGGACTATAACACCGGGGAGCTGTTTTTT. Complete variable domain (other parts from reference TRBV5-5 and TRBJ2-2): DAGVTQSPTHLIKTRGQQVTLRCSPISGHKSVSWYQQVLGQGPQFIFQYYEKEERGRGNFPDRFSARQFPNYSSELNVNALLLGDSALYLCASSPRDYNTGELFFGEGSRLTVL.

The chain has TRBV23-1 and TRBJ1-1; 12 bases are shared with TRBD1. TRBV23-1 counts as an open reading frame of uncertain function. V shed 6 bases, J shed 2 bases, and the junction held 16 bases outside the gene matches. This CDR3 comprises 19 residues. The CDR3 DNA reads as TGCGCCAGCAGGGCGGTCCGGGACAGGGGGCCCATGGTCAACACTGAAGCTTTCTTT. The encoded protein is CASRAVRDRGPMVNTEAFF.

The rearrangement uses TRBV5-4 and TRBJ1-5, with D unresolved. In germline, CDR1 is SGHNT, CDR2 YYREEE (reference sequence). V was clipped by 1 base and J by 5 bases, with 4 bases between them. CDR3 length equals 12 residues. The chain's CDR3 is CASSLPDQPQHF. As DNA, the CDR3 is TGTGCCAGCAGCTTGCCTGATCAGCCCCAGCATTTT.

This chain joins TRBV4-1 and TRBJ2-5; maybe TRBD1 (6 bases). V lost 4 bases, J lost 4 bases, and 19 bases lay in between. This CDR3 is built from 16 residues. CDR1 is MGHRA and CDR2 is YSYEKL in the germline V gene. Written as DNA, the CDR3 is TGCGCCAGCAGCCCTTATGGACAGACAATAGGAGAGACCCAGTACTTC. As protein: CASSPYGQTIGETQYF.

This chain connects TRBV28 to TRBJ1-2, with D possibly being TRBD1 (5 bases). The CDR3 spans 14 residues. Trimming took off 5 bases at V and 2 bases at J, with 12 bases between the two ends. CDR1 and CDR2 from the germline V gene are MDHEN and SYDVKM. The DNA of the CDR3 is TGTGCCAGCAGTCCCGCCGGGGGGAACTATGGCTACACCTTC. This gives the protein CASSPAGGNYGYTF.

This chain uses TRBV5-8 with TRBJ1-5; D possibly corresponds to TRBD1 (6 bases). The CDR3 runs 15 residues. CDR1 SGHTS and CDR2 YDEGEE come from the germline V gene. Trimming left V 5 bases short and J 3 bases short, with 15 bases between. Here the CDR3 DNA reads TGTGCCAGCAGTCGCTTACGGGGGGCCAATCAGCCCCAGCATTTT. It is translated as CASSRLRGANQPQHF.

This clone was observed a single time. V gene TRBV5-1 combines with J gene TRBJ1-4, with D uncertain. This CDR3 contains 14 residues. CDR1 is SGHRS, CDR2 YFSETQ, per germline. Trimming shortened V by 4 bases and J by 4 bases, and 11 bases separated the two germline ends. The CDR3 bases are TGCGCCAGCAGCGGAGGCAATATTAATGAAAAACTGTTTTTT. Protein: CASSGGNINEKLFF.

The chain employs TRBV18 and TRBJ1-1, with a weak D call TRBD1 (5 bases). Trimming stripped 5 bases from V and 6 bases from J, with 10 bases between. This CDR3 spans 12 amino acids. Germline lookup yields CDR1 KGHSH and CDR2 LQKENI. The CDR3 nucleotides read TGTGCCAGCTCATCCAGGGTAGCTGAAGCTTTCTTT. It is translated as CASSSRVAEAFF.

The chain couples TRBV3-1 (or the pseudogene TRBV3-2) to TRBJ2-7; TRBD2 matches at 12 bases. The CDR3 loop spans 12 amino acids. V trimming: 9 bases; J trimming: 12 bases; junction bases outside the gene matches: 9. Germline CDR1 and CDR2: LGHDT and YNNKEL (reference sequence). This chain's CDR3 is CASSSSGGALYF. CDR3 sequence (DNA): TGTGCCAGTAGTTCTAGCGGGGGGGCCCTGTACTTC.

This chain links TRBV5-1 with TRBJ1-1; the match to TRBD1 covers 8 bases. The junction had 2 bases not matched to a gene; V was cut back by 0 bases and J by 4 bases. Germline CDR1 SGHRS, CDR2 YFSETQ. The length of the CDR3 is 14 residues. For the CDR3, the DNA is TGCGCCAGCAGCTTGGCCACAGGGGGCACTGAAGCTTTCTTT. Translated: CASSLATGGTEAFF.

The CDR3 nucleotides are TGTGCCAGCAGCTTAGATAAGGGGTTCGGCTACACCTTC. Translation: CASSLDKGFGYTF. This chain links TRBV11-3 with TRBJ1-2; the D gene is possibly TRBD1 (5 bases). The V and J ends lost 0 bases and 8 bases respectively, with 10 bases between them. Germline V gives CDR1 SGHNT, CDR2 YENEEA. The length of the CDR3 is 13 residues.

The chain combines TRBV6-6 with TRBJ1-4; 10 bases match TRBD1. The CDR3 runs 14 residues. Germline V gives CDR1 MNHNY, CDR2 SVGAGI (reference sequence). The trim removed 6 bases at V and 8 bases at J, leaving 6 bases unmatched. CDR3 coding DNA: TGTGCCAGCAGCCAAGGACAGGGGGGAGAAAAACTGTTTTTT. Translated: CASSQGQGGEKLFF.

The chain has TRBV6-6 and TRBJ2-7, with 9 bases matching TRBD2. The CDR3 consists of 15 residues. After removal of 2 bases from V and 0 bases from J, the junction contained 2 bases not matched to a gene. Germline-derived CDR1 and CDR2 are MNHNY and SVGAGI (reference sequence). CDR3 in DNA: TGTGCCAGCAGTTACGCGGGAGGGCCCTCCTACGAGCAGTACTTC. This codes for CASSYAGGPSYEQYF.

The rearrangement uses TRBV11-2 and TRBJ1-2, with D hard to call. There are 13 residues in the CDR3. Looked up from germline, CDR1 is SGHAT and CDR2 is FQNNGV. V was clipped by 1 base and J by 2 bases, with 5 bases between them. The CDR3 nucleotides read TGTGCCAGCAGCTTAGGCGGCAACTATGGCTACACCTTC. Its translation is CASSLGGNYGYTF.

The genes are TRBV28 and TRBJ1-6; 10 bases line up with TRBD1. The CDR3 is 15 amino acids. After removal of 2 bases from V and 6 bases from J, the junction contained 1 base not matched to a gene. Per the germline V gene, CDR1 is MDHEN and CDR2 is SYDVKM. CDR3 coding DNA: TGTGCCAGCAGTTTAGGGGACAGGGGTAATTCACCCCTCCACTTT. Amino acids: CASSLGDRGNSPLHF.

The chain employs TRBV6-5 and TRBJ1-2, with D perhaps matching TRBD1 (6 bases). Between the trimmed V and J ends, which lost 2 bases and 6 bases, there was a span of 13 bases. CDR1 is MNHEY and CDR2 is SVGAGI in the germline V gene. CDR3 length: 14 residues. Here the CDR3 DNA reads TGTGCCAGCAGTTACGTGGGGGCATCTGATGGCTACACCTTC. Its protein is CASSYVGASDGYTF.

The V gene is TRBV9, the J gene TRBJ2-3; 11 bases fit TRBD2. V shed 3 bases and J 4 bases; nucleotides not matched to a gene: 7. This CDR3 region has 16 residues. In germline, CDR1 is SGDLS, CDR2 YYNGEE. The CDR3 DNA sequence: TGTGCCAGCAGCGACTTAGCGGGGGGGCCAGCAGATACGCAGTATTTT. This codes for CASSDLAGGPADTQYF.

V and J are TRBV9 and TRBJ2-5; D is possibly TRBD1 (6 bases). Germline V gene sequence: CDR1 SGDLS, CDR2 YYNGEE. V lost 4 bases and J lost 1, with 20 bases in between. The CDR3 is 17 amino acids. CDR3 region: CASSRTHRTASQETQYF. DNA of the CDR3: TGTGCCAGCAGCAGAACTCATAGGACAGCCAGCCAAGAGACCCAGTACTTC.

A single count supports this clone. The rearrangement joins TRBV5-4 to TRBJ1-2; a possible D gene is TRBD1 (5 bases). Trimming took 4 bases from V and 4 from J, leaving 14 bases between them. Germline values: CDR1 SGHNT, CDR2 YYREEE (reference sequence). The CDR3 consists of 14 residues. Here the CDR3 reads CASSREGRPYGYTF. CDR3 bases: TGTGCCAGCAGCCGGGAGGGGCGCCCCTATGGCTACACCTTC.